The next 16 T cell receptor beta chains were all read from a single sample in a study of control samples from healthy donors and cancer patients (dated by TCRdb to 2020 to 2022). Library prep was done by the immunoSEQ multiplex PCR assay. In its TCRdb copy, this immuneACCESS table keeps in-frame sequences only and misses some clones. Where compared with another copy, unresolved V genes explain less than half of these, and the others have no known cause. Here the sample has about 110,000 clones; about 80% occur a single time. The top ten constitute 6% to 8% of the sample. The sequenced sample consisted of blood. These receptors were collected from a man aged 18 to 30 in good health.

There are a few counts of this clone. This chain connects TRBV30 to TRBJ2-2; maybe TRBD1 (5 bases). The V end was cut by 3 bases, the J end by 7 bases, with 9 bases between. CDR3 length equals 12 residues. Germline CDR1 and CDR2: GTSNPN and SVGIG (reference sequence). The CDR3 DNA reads TGTGCCTGGAGAGGGGATTACGGGGAGCTGTTTTTT. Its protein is CAWRGDYGELFF.

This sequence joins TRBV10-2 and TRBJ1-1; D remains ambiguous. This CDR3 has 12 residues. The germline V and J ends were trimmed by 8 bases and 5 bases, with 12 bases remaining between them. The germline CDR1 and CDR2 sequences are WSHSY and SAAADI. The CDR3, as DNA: TGCGCCAGCTGGGAGGGTTGGACTGAAGCTTTCTTT. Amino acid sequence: CASWEGWTEAFF.

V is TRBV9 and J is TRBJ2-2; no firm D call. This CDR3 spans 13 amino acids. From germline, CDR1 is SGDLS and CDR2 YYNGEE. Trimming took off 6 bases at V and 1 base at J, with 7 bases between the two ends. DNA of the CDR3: TGTGCCAGCATGAAGGGGAACACCGGGGAGCTGTTTTTT. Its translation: CASMKGNTGELFF.

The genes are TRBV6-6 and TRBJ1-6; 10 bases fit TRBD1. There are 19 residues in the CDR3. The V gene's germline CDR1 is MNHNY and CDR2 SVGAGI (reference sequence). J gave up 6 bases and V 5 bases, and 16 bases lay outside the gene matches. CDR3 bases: TGTGCCAGCAGTCTCACCGGGACAGGGGCCTACCTGGGTAATTCACCCCTCCACTTT. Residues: CASSLTGTGAYLGNSPLHF.

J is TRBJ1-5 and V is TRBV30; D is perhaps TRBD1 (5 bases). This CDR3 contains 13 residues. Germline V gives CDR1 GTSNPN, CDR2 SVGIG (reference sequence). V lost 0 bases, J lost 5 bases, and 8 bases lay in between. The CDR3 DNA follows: TGTGCCTGGAGTGTTGGGGCGGATCAGCCCCAGCATTTT. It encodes CAWSVGADQPQHF.

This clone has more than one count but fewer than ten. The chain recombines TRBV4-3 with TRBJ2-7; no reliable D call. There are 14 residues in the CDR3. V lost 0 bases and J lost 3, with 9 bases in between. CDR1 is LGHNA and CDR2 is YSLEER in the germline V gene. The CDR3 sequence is CASSQDNRLYEQYF. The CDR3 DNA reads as TGCGCCAGCAGCCAAGACAACAGACTCTACGAGCAGTACTTC.

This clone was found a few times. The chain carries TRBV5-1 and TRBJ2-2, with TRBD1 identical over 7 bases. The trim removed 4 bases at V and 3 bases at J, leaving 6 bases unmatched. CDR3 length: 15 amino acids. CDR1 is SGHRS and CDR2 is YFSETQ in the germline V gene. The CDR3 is CASSRTGADTGELFF. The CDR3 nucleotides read TGCGCCAGCAGCAGAACAGGGGCTGACACCGGGGAGCTGTTTTTT.

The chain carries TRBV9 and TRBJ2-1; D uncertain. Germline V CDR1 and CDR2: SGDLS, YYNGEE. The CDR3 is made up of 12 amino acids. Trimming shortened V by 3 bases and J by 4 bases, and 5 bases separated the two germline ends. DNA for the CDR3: TGTGCCAGCAGCGCAACTTACAATGAGCAGTTCTTC. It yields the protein CASSATYNEQFF.

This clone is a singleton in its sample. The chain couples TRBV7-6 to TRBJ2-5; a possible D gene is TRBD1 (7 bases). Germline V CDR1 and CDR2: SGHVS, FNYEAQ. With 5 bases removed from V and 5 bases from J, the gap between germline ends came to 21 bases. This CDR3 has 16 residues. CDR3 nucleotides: TGTGCCAGCAGCGCACTAAATCAGGGGGGCTATGAGACCCAGTACTTC. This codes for CASSALNQGGYETQYF.

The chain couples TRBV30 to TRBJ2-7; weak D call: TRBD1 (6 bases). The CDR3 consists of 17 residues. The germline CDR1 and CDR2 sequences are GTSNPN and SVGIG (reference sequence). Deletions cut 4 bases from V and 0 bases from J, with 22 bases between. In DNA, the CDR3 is TGTGCCTGGAATACCGTGGGCAAGGACAGAATCTCCTACGAGCAGTACTTC. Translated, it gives CAWNTVGKDRISYEQYF.

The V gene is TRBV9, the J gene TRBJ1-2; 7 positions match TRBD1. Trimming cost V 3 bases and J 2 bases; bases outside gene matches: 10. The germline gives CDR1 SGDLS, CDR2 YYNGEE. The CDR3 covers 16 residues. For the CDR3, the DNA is TGTGCCAGCAGCGCGGGAGGGACAGAGACAAACTATGGCTACACCTTC. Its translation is CASSAGGTETNYGYTF.

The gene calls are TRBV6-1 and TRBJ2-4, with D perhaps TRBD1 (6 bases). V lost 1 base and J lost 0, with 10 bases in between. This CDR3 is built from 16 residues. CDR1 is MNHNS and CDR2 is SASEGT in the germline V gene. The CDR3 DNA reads TGTGCCAGCAGTGAAGATCAGGGGATAGCCAAAAACATTCAGTACTTC. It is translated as CASSEDQGIAKNIQYF.

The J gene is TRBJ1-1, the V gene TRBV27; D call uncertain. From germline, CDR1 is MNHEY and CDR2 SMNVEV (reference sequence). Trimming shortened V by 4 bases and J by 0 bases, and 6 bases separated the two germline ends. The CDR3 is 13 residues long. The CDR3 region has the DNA TGTGCCAGCAGTTGGGGTATGAACACTGAAGCTTTCTTT. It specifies CASSWGMNTEAFF.

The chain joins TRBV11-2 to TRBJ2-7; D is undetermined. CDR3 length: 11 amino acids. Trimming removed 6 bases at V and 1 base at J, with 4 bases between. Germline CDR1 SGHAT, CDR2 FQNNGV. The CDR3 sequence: CASSYSYEQYF. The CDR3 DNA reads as TGTGCCAGCAGTTATTCCTACGAGCAGTACTTC.

The CDR3 loop reads CASSDNRGRSGYTF. The CDR3, as DNA: TGTGCCAGCAGTGATAACAGGGGTAGAAGTGGCTACACCTTC. The rearrangement uses TRBV6-1 and TRBJ1-2; 7 positions match TRBD1. CDR1 and CDR2 from the germline V gene are MNHNS and SASEGT. There are 14 residues in the CDR3. Trimming cost V 3 bases and J 7 bases; bases outside gene matches: 8.

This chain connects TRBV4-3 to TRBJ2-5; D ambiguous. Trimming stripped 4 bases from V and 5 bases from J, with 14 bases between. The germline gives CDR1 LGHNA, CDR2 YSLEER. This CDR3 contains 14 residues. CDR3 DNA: TGCGCCAGCAGCCTCCCCGAAAGGCCGGAGACCCAGTACTTC. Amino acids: CASSLPERPETQYF.